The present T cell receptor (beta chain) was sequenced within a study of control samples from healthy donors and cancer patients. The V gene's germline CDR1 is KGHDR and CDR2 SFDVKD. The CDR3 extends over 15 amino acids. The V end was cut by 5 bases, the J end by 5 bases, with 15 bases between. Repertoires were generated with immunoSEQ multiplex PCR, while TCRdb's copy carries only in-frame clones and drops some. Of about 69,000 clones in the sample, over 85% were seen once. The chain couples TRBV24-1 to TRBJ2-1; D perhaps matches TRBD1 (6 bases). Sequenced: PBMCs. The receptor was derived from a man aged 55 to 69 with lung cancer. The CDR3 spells CATSGTGTSNNEQFF. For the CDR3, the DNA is TGTGCCACCAGTGGAACAGGGACATCAAACAATGAGCAGTTCTTC.